This TCR beta chain was recovered during a study of T cell repertoires in cytomegalovirus infection. Study details: CMV infection together with matching HLA type was indicated by public TCR beta signatures. General study findings and limits: Carriers of CMV plus the relevant HLA were identified by cumulative public TCR beta family frequency. Within the response measured ex vivo, HLA-C-restricted CMV-specific TCR beta clonotypes were dominant.

V lost 2 bases, J lost 7 bases, and 14 bases lay in between. Germline loops: CDR1 SGHVS, CDR2 FQNEAQ. The CDR3 runs 14 residues. In TCRdb, the reads were re-called with MiXCR into one record per CDR3 protein. Among under 350,000 distinct CDR3 sequences listed, less than 25% were seen once. There are many counts of this clonotype. Its antigen is unidentified. The origin of this receptor is a human donor in good health (CMV status not recorded). Some clones in this sample may be carry-over from other donors' samples. The sample in question was cultured PBMCs, obtained from culture after CMV antigen stimulation. This sequence joins TRBV7-8 and TRBJ1-1; no firm D call. The CDR3 here is CASSLNRGSGEAFF. The CDR3, as DNA: TGTGCCAGCAGCTTAAACAGAGGAAGCGGTGAAGCTTTCTTT. Full variable domain (remainder filled in from reference TRBV7-8 and TRBJ1-1): GAGVSQSPRYKVAKRGQDVALRCDPISGHVSLFWYQQALGQGPEFLTYFQNEAQLDKSGLPSDRFFAERPEGSVSTLKIQRTQQEDSAVYLCASSLNRGSGEAFFGQGTRLTVV.